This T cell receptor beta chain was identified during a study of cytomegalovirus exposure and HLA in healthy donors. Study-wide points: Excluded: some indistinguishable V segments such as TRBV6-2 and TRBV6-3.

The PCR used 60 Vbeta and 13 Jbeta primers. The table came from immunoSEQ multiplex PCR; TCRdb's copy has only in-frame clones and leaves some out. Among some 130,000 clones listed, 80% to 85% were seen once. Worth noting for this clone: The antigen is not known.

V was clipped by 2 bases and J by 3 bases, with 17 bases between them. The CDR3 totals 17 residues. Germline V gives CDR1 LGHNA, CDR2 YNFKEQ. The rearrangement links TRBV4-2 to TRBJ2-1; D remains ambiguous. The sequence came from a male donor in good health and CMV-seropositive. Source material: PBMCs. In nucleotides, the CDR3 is TGTGCCAGCAGCCAATCTCCTAGAGGCCCTCTCTACAATGAGCAGTTCTTC. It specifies CASSQSPRGPLYNEQFF.